The subject of this entry is one T cell receptor (beta chain). This CDR3 has 15 residues. Germline V gene lookup returns CDR1 MNHEY and CDR2 SVGAGI. Trimming took off 9 bases at V and 3 bases at J, with 18 bases between the two ends. This entry comes from a study of T cell responses to AZD1222 COVID-19 vaccine. Study-wide context: Analysis merged second doses at about 4 or about 12 weeks.

The protocol was immunoSEQ multiplex PCR, while the TCRdb copy is restricted to in-frame clones and leaves out a portion. The repertoire has under 45,000 clones, roughly 89% of them found once; the top ten carry 7%. The chain is built from TRBV6-5 and TRBJ2-1; a possible D gene is TRBD1 (6 bases). The specimen was peripheral blood, collected on day 0 of AZD1222 vaccination. This TCR derives from an adult in good health. CDR3 region: CASTDTQGIYNEQFF. In nucleotides, the CDR3 is TGTGCCAGTACGGATACCCAGGGGATCTACAATGAGCAGTTCTTC.